The 10 T cell receptor beta chains listed next were all sequenced from one sample in a study of blood T cells in healthy people across ages. Combining a sample-barcoded 5' primer with a J-beta primer mix, a second PCR ran for about 6 to 11 cycles. TCRdb analysed the 5' RACE reads with MiXCR anew, one entry per CDR3 protein. The sample includes roughly 570,000 distinct CDR3 sequences, 25% to 30% of them seen just once. The sequencing input was blood. These receptors all come from a woman aged 70-85 years in good health.

The J gene is TRBJ2-5, the V gene TRBV9, with TRBD2 as a possible D gene (7 bases). The J call may be in error: the DNA end matches TRBJ2-1 better. Germline loops: CDR1 SGDLS, CDR2 YYNGEE. This CDR3 has 18 amino acids. CDR3 sequence: CASSEGGAAAALYNEQFF. DNA of the CDR3: TGTGCCAGCAGCGAAGGGGGGGCGGCGGCCGCTCTATACAATGAGCAGTTCTTC.

This clonotype occurred once. The CDR3 spells CASSWTGEGTDTQYF. DNA of the CDR3: TGCGCCAGCAGCTGGACAGGGGAGGGGACAGATACGCAGTATTTT. The genes are TRBV5-1 and TRBJ2-3; TRBD1 matches 9 bases. Germline trimming cut 3 bases from V and 3 bases from J; bases unmatched to any gene: 5. Per the germline V gene, CDR1 is SGHRS and CDR2 is YFSETQ. This CDR3 is built from 15 residues.

V gene TRBV5-1 combines with J gene TRBJ2-5, with D possibly TRBD2 on 5 matching bases. TRBJ2-1 matches the DNA end more closely, so the J call is doubtful. CDR1 SGHRS and CDR2 YFSETQ come from the germline V gene. The CDR3 has 14 amino acids. DNA for the CDR3: TGCGCCAGCAGCGTCCGAGTCGAGGGCGCCGTGCAGTTCTTC. It codes for CASSVRVEGAVQFF.

V and J are TRBV12-5 and TRBJ1-3, with D perhaps TRBD1 (5 bases). The germline CDR1 and CDR2 sequences are LGHNT and FRNRAP. Trimming removed 5 bases at V and 4 bases at J, with 9 bases between. This CDR3 contains 13 residues. The chain's CDR3 is CASGQQGGNTIYF. CDR3 bases: TGTGCTAGTGGTCAGCAGGGAGGAAACACCATATATTTT.

This clonotype was seen a handful of times. The germline gene is not matched at one end of the junction; a read error may be the cause. The chain is built from TRBV25-1 and TRBJ2-5; 8 bases fit TRBD2. Germline CDR1 and CDR2: MGHDK and SYGVNS. The CDR3 is 14 amino acids. CDR3 in DNA: TGTGCCAGCACCTTTGCGGGGGGACAAGAGACCCAATACTTC. Translating it yields CASTFAGGQETQYF.

The genes are TRBV7-2 and TRBJ1-1; tentatively, D is TRBD1 (5 bases). V lost 5 bases, J lost 1 base, and 11 bases lay in between. CDR1 and CDR2 from the germline V gene are SGHTA and FQGNSA. This CDR3 has 14 amino acids. The CDR3 protein is CASSPRGENTEAFF. In nucleotides, the CDR3 is TGTGCCAGCAGCCCCCGAGGGGAGAACACTGAAGCTTTCTTT.

The V call is TRBV12-3 or TRBV12-4, the J call TRBJ2-2; D perhaps matches TRBD1 (5 bases). The CDR3 sequence is 14 residues long. Between the trimmed V and J ends, which lost 8 bases and 4 bases, there was a span of 14 bases. CDR3 loop: CASSRTGPTGELFF. In DNA form, the CDR3 reads TGTGCCAGCTCCCGAACAGGTCCCACCGGGGAGCTGTTTTTT.

The table lists this clonotype with a few counts. The chain carries TRBV2 and TRBJ2-7, with D perhaps matching TRBD2 (5 bases). Germline V gene sequence: CDR1 SNHLY, CDR2 FYNNEI. The CDR3 totals 14 residues. Trimming pared 7 bases from V and 1 base from J, leaving 14 bases between. CDR3: CASTRTSTSYEQYF. CDR3 in DNA: TGTGCCAGCACCAGGACTTCGACGTCCTACGAGCAGTACTTC.

The chain combines TRBV7-9 with TRBJ2-5, with D possibly called TRBD1 or TRBD2 (5 bases each). The assigned J gene may be wrong: the sequence end matches TRBJ2-1 better. Germline V gives CDR1 SEHNR, CDR2 FQNEAQ (reference sequence). The CDR3 is 15 amino acids. CDR3 bases: TGTGCCAGCAGCGCCCGGGACCCAGCCTACAATGAGCAGTTCTTC. Translating it yields CASSARDPAYNEQFF.

A word on this clonotype: A junction end diverges from the germline sequence, so it may reflect a read error. The chain carries TRBV6-5 and TRBJ2-7; D is possibly TRBD1 (5 bases). From germline, CDR1 is MNHEY and CDR2 SVGAGI. The CDR3 loop spans 16 amino acids. Written as DNA, the CDR3 is TGTGCCGGCAGTTACTCTGGTCAGGGTGAAACCTACGAGCAGTACTTC. Translating it yields CAGSYSGQGETYEQYF.